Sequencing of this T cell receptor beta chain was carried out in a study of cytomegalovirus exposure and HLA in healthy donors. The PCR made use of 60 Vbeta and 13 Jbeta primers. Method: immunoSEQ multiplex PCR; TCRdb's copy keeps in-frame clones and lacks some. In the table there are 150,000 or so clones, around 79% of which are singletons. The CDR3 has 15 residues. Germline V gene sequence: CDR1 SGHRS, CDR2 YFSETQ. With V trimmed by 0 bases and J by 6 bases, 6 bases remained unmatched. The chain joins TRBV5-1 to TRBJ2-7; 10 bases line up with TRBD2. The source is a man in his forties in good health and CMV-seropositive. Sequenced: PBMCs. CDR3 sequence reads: CASSLAALAGVEQYF. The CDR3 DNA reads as TGCGCCAGCAGCTTGGCGGCTCTAGCGGGAGTCGAGCAGTACTTC.